A single sample gave rise to the 5 T cell receptor beta chains below, sequenced in a study of CD8+CD57+ T cells in acquired aplastic anemia. Genomic DNA served as template for TCR beta VDJ and CDR3 profiling. MiXCR, applied by TCRdb to the reads, yields one record per CDR3 protein. Seen here are about 160,000 distinct CDR3 sequences, around 45% observed once, and the top ten hold under 1.2%. Sequencing input: sorted CD4+, CD8+, or CD8+CD57+ T cells (not recorded which) from PBMCs. The receptors were gathered from a human donor in good health.

As concerns this clonotype: This may be a read error, as it is one base from a much larger clone. The V and J genes are TRBV12-3 or TRBV12-4 and TRBJ2-5, with D perhaps TRBD2 (7 bases). This CDR3 spans 15 amino acids. Here the CDR3 DNA reads TGTGCCAGCAGTTTGGAGGGGGGGCAGAGAGAGGCCCAGTACTTC. Its protein is CASSLEGGQREAQYF.

The chain joins TRBV7-3 to TRBJ2-7; unclear D gene. Per germline, CDR1 SGHTA and CDR2 FQGTGA. V was pared by 8 bases and J by 3 bases, with 8 bases between. This CDR3 spans 11 amino acids. DNA of the CDR3: TGTGCCAGCGCCAGCAGCTACGAGCAGTACTTC. Its translation: CASASSYEQYF.

The J gene is TRBJ1-1, the V gene TRBV19; D unresolved. V lost 7 bases and J 2 bases, leaving 11 bases between the germline ends. This CDR3 comprises 13 residues. Germline values: CDR1 LNHDA, CDR2 SQIVND (reference sequence). CDR3 nucleotides: TGTGCCAGTAAAGCGGTTAGTAACACTGAAGCTTTCTTT. It encodes CASKAVSNTEAFF. The full variable domain, completed using reference TRBV19 and TRBJ1-1, is DGGITQSPKYLFRKEGQNVTLSCEQNLNHDAMYWYRQDPGQGLRLIYYSQIVNDFQKGDIAEGYSVSREKKESFPLTVTSAQKNPTAFYLCASKAVSNTEAFFGQGTRLTVV.

The gene calls are TRBV5-1 and TRBJ1-3; D unresolved. CDR3 size: 13 residues. The V gene lost 4 bases and the J gene lost 2 bases, with 7 bases spanning the gap. Germline assignment: CDR1 SGHRS and CDR2 YFSETQ. The CDR3 region has the DNA TGCGCCAGCAGCCCAGTCACTGGAAACACCATATATTTT. Translated: CASSPVTGNTIYF.

This clonotype occurred many times. The J gene is TRBJ2-7, the V gene TRBV5-6; tentatively, D is TRBD1 or TRBD2 (6 bases each). Germline CDR1 reads SGHDT; CDR2 reads YYEEEE. The CDR3 is 12 amino acids. V gave up 4 bases and J gave up 7 bases, with 12 bases separating them. This chain's CDR3 is CASSLGGLEQYF. DNA of the CDR3: TGTGCCAGCAGCCTTGGGGGGCTGGAGCAGTACTTC.